This T cell receptor (beta chain) was recovered during a study of blood T cell repertoires in COVID-19. Across the study: Spain, Italy and the United States supplied samples that represented acute and convalescent COVID-19. Sample material is recorded as cDNA or gDNA derived from T cells, B-cell-depleted T cells, or PBMCs.

CDR1 is SGHKS, CDR2 YYEKEE, per germline (reference sequence). Deletions cut 0 bases from V and 5 bases from J, with 14 bases between. There are 15 residues in the CDR3. Authors' analysis steps: For nucleated cells, counts were estimated from reference gene primer amplification. The method was immunoSEQ multiplex PCR; TCRdb's version includes in-frame clones alone and lacks a portion of them. The DNA was the basis for D and trimming; V, J and clone size are from that table. This sample has some 150,000 clones; 75% to 90% occur once, and the top ten carry around 0.62%. This TCR was sampled from a man between 60 and 75 years old with acute or convalescent COVID-19. Sequenced sample: peripheral blood. The chain carries TRBV5-5 and TRBJ1-2; D perhaps matches TRBD1 (5 bases). CDR3 DNA sequence: TGTGCCAGCAGCTTGGTTCAAGGGGACTTTTATGGCTACACCTTC. Translation: CASSLVQGDFYGYTF.